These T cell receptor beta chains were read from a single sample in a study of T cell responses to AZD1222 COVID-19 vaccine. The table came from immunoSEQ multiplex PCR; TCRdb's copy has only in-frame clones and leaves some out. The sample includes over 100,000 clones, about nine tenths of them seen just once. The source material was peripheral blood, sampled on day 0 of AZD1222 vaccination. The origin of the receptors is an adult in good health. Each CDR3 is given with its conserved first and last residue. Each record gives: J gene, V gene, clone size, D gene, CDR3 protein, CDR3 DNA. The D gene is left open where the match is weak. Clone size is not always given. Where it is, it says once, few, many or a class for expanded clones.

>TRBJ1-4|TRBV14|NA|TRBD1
CASSQDRQGEREKLFF
TGTGCCAGCAGCCAAGATAGACAGGGGGAGCGGGAAAAACTGTTTTTT
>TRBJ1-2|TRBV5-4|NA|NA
CASSLDRGRDLGYTF
TGTGCCAGCAGCTTGGACCGGGGAAGGGATCTTGGCTACACCTTC
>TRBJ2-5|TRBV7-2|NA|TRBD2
CASSPWTSGVPRETQYF
TGTGCCAGCAGCCCGTGGACTAGCGGGGTCCCAAGGGAGACCCAGTACTTC
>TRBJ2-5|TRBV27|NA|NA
CASSLSGWQTQYF
TGTGCCAGCAGTTTATCGGGGTGGCAAACCCAGTACTTC
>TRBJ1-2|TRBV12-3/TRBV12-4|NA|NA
CASSLLRGYTF
TGTGCCAGCAGTTTACTGCGCGGCTACACCTTC
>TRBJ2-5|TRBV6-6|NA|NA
CASSYSRGVGETQYF
TGTGCCAGCAGTTACTCCCGCGGGGTCGGGGAGACCCAGTACTTC
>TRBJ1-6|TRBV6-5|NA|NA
CASSWDTRRSPLHF
TGTGCCAGCAGTTGGGATACGAGGCGTTCACCCCTCCACTTT
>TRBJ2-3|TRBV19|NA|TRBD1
CASSVIGTGSTDTQYF
TGTGCCAGTAGTGTGATTGGGACAGGGAGCACAGATACGCAGTATTTT
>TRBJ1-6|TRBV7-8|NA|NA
CASSLVTESPLHF
TGTGCCAGCAGCTTAGTGACAGAATCACCCCTCCACTTT
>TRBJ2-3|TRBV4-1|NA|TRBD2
CASSQGLAGGPGDTQYF
TGCGCCAGCAGCCAAGGTCTAGCGGGGGGCCCGGGGGATACGCAGTATTTT
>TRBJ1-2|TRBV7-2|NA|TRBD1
CASRRTGLLNYGYTF
TGTGCCAGCAGGCGGACAGGGCTACTTAACTATGGCTACACCTTC
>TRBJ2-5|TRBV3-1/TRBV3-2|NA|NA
CASSPPHGGYQETQYF
TGTGCCAGCAGCCCCCCTCACGGCGGGTACCAAGAGACCCAGTACTTC
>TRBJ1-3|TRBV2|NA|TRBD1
CASSETTGLGNTIYF
TGTGCCAGCAGTGAAACGACAGGGTTAGGAAACACCATATATTTT
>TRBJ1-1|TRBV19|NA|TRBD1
CASSPRTGGTEAFF
TGTGCCAGTAGTCCCCGAACAGGGGGCACTGAAGCTTTCTTT
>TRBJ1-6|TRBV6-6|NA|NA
CASSGPRVDSPLHF
TGTGCCAGCAGCGGGCCGAGAGTGGATTCACCCCTCCACTTT
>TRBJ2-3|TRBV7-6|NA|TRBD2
CASAGGFVTDTQYF
TGTGCCAGCGCGGGGGGGTTCGTGACAGATACGCAGTATTTT
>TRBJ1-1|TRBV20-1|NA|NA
CSARGLTEAFF
TGCAGTGCTAGAGGGCTTACTGAAGCTTTCTTT
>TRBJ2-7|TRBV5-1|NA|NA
CASRPGPAYEQYF
TGCGCCAGCAGGCCGGGCCCAGCCTACGAGCAGTACTTC
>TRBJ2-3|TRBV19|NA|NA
CATRVGATDTQYF
TGTGCCACCCGGGTGGGGGCCACAGATACGCAGTATTTT
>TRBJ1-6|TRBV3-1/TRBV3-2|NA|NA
CASSQNRYNSPLHF
TGTGCCAGCAGCCAAAACAGGTACAATTCACCCCTCCACTTT
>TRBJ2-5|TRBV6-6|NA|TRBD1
CASSYLGGGQETQYF
TGTGCCAGCAGTTACCTAGGGGGCGGCCAAGAGACCCAGTACTTC
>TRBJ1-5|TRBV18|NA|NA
CASSGQSNQPQHF
TGTGCCAGCTCCGGACAGTCTAATCAGCCCCAGCATTTT
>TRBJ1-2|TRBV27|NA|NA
CASSPSSTDRGRGYTF
TGTGCCAGCAGTCCATCCAGTACGGATCGTGGGCGAGGCTACACCTTC
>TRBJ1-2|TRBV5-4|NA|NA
CASSFGGLGFYGYTF
TGTGCCAGCAGCTTCGGGGGATTGGGTTTCTATGGCTACACCTTC
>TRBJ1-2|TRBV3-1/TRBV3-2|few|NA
CASSQGWGGNPRSYTF
TGTGCCAGCAGCCAAGGGTGGGGGGGCAATCCCAGGAGCTACACCTTC
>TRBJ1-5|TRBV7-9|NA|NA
CASSLEGTNQPQHF
TGTGCCAGCAGCTTAGAGGGGACCAATCAGCCCCAGCATTTT
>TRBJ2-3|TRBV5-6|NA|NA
CASSLAPGGLPSTDTQYF
TGTGCCAGCAGCTTGGCCCCAGGTGGACTTCCAAGCACAGATACGCAGTATTTT
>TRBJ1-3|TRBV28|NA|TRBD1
CASATGGDSGNTIYF
TGTGCCAGCGCGACAGGGGGCGACTCTGGAAACACCATATATTTT
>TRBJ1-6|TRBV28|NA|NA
CASSLFRVDNSPLHF
TGTGCCAGCAGTTTGTTTCGGGTAGATAATTCACCCCTCCACTTT
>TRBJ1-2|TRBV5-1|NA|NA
CASSLGVEGTDPTNYGYTF
TGCGCCAGCAGCTTGGGTGTGGAGGGGACGGATCCAACCAACTATGGCTACACCTTC
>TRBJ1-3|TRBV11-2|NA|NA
CASSPTGRNGNTIYF
TGTGCCAGCAGCCCCACAGGGCGCAATGGAAACACCATATATTTT
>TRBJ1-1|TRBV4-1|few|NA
CASSLQTWGTEAFF
TGCGCCAGCAGCCTACAAACCTGGGGGACTGAAGCTTTCTTT
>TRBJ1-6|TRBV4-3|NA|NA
CASSQEVGSHSPLHF
TGCGCCAGCAGCCAAGAGGTAGGCAGCCATTCACCCCTCCACTTT